The 31 T cell receptor beta chains below all came from one sample that was sequenced in a study of blood T cells in healthy people across ages. Together with a sample-barcoded 5' primer, a J-beta primer mix was included in a second PCR lasting 7 to 11 cycles. TCRdb reprocessed the 5' RACE reads via MiXCR and lists one record per CDR3 protein. This table has roughly 1.9 million distinct CDR3 sequences, roughly two fifths appearing once. Input material: blood. The source is a human donor in good health.

This clonotype was detected only once. V is TRBV18 and J is TRBJ2-4, with D possibly TRBD2 on 5 matching bases. V dropped 2 bases and J dropped 3 bases, with 11 bases sitting between them. The CDR3 has 15 amino acids. Germline V lookup: CDR1 KGHSH, CDR2 LQKENI. The CDR3 loop is CASSPIMGSKNIQYF. The CDR3 DNA follows: TGTGCCAGCTCACCAATTATGGGGAGCAAAAACATTCAGTACTTC.

V usage is TRBV11-2 and J usage is TRBJ1-4; a weak D match, TRBD1 (5 bases). From germline, CDR1 is SGHAT and CDR2 FQNNGV. This CDR3 has 15 amino acids. Deletions cut 1 base from V and 5 bases from J, with 11 bases between. The DNA for the CDR3 is TGTGCCAGCAGCTTAGGCGGGGGACTAAATGAAAAACTGTTTTTT. Translating gives CASSLGGGLNEKLFF.

This clonotype was detected only a few times. This sequence joins TRBV27 and TRBJ1-5; D is possibly TRBD1 (5 bases). Trimming cost V 6 bases and J 6 bases, with 15 bases left between them. Germline V gene data show CDR1 as MNHEY and CDR2 as SMNVEV (reference sequence). The CDR3 length is 14 residues. CDR3 sequence: CASRTSAGPQPQHF. Written as DNA, the CDR3 is TGTGCCAGCAGGACTTCGGCAGGGCCTCAGCCCCAGCATTTT.

The table lists this clonotype with a few counts. The chain links TRBV3-1 to TRBJ1-1; perhaps TRBD1 as D (5 bases). V dropped 0 bases and J dropped 10 bases, with 15 bases sitting between them. CDR1 and CDR2 from the germline V gene are LGHDT and YNNKEL (reference sequence). This CDR3 spans 14 amino acids. This CDR3 is CASSQEWGRSGAFF. In nucleotides, the CDR3 is TGTGCCAGCAGCCAAGAATGGGGGAGGAGCGGAGCTTTCTTT.

This rearrangement joins TRBV29-1 to TRBJ1-1, with a tentative D call TRBD1 (5 bases). CDR3 length: 11 amino acids. Germline V gene data show CDR1 as SQVTM and CDR2 as ANQGSEA. The germline V and J ends were trimmed by 8 bases and 5 bases, with 12 bases remaining between them. Here the CDR3 DNA reads TGCAGCATGGTGAGGACAACTGAAGCTTTCTTT. Its protein is CSMVRTTEAFF.

This sequence joins TRBV24-1 and TRBJ2-3; 11 nucleotides align to TRBD1. Germline V gene data show CDR1 as KGHDR and CDR2 as SFDVKD. This CDR3 comprises 15 residues. V lost 7 bases and J lost 3; bases outside the gene matches: 5. In DNA form, the CDR3 reads TGTGCCACCAGCCTGGGGACAGGGGGTACAGATACGCAGTATTTT. Translated: CATSLGTGGTDTQYF.

In nucleotides, the CDR3 is TGTGCCACCAGTGATTTGCAGGGCCGGGGGAAGCGGAATAGCTCCTACAATGAGCAGTTCTTC. It translates to CATSDLQGRGKRNSSYNEQFF. J is TRBJ2-1 and V is TRBV24-1; a weak D match, TRBD2 (6 bases). The CDR3 covers 21 residues. V was shortened by 0 bases and J by 0 bases, with 23 bases between the two germline ends. Germline CDR1 and CDR2: KGHDR and SFDVKD.

This clonotype was seen a few times. This rearrangement joins TRBV11-2 to TRBJ2-7; D perhaps matches TRBD1 (6 bases). Trimming removed 0 bases from V and 1 base from J, with 13 bases in between. Germline-derived CDR1 and CDR2 are SGHAT and FQNNGV. This CDR3 comprises 16 residues. CDR3 DNA: TGTGCCAGCAGCTTAGACGGTCAGGGGTCTTCCTACGAGCAGTACTTC. Its translation is CASSLDGQGSSYEQYF.

This clonotype was observed a few times. V usage is TRBV5-1 and J usage is TRBJ2-1; perhaps TRBD1 as D (6 bases). Trimming cost V 4 bases and J 4 bases, with 15 bases left between them. The germline gives CDR1 SGHRS, CDR2 YFSETQ. The length of the CDR3 is 15 residues. Here the CDR3 reads CASSRYGTPYNEQFF. DNA for the CDR3: TGCGCCAGCAGCCGATACGGGACACCATACAATGAGCAGTTCTTC.

The chain employs TRBV5-1 and TRBJ2-3; TRBD2 might be the D (7 bases). The CDR3 has 15 amino acids. In germline, CDR1 is SGHRS, CDR2 YFSETQ. With 3 bases removed from V and 1 base from J, the gap between germline ends came to 12 bases. The CDR3 bases are TGCGCCAGCAGCTGGGGGGGGGCCGGCACAGATACGCAGTATTTT. It is translated as CASSWGGAGTDTQYF.

The rearrangement links TRBV14 to TRBJ2-6, with 7 bases fitting TRBD1. V was clipped by 4 bases and J by 0 bases; unmatched bases: 18. The CDR3 has 21 residues. CDR1 SGHDN and CDR2 FVKESK come from the germline V gene. CDR3 DNA sequence: TGTGCCAGCAGCCCCACAGTAACAGGGGTCGAGCATTCCTCTGGGGCCAACGTCCTGACTTTC. Translating it yields CASSPTVTGVEHSSGANVLTF.

The chain has TRBV28 and TRBJ1-2; 7 positions agree with TRBD1. CDR1 and CDR2 from the germline V gene are MDHEN and SYDVKM. V was pared by 4 bases and J by 6 bases, with 8 bases of the junction left unmatched. The CDR3 loop spans 14 amino acids. The CDR3 bases are TGTGCCAGCAGTTGGTTCAGGGGGAAGGATGGCTACACCTTC. Translating gives CASSWFRGKDGYTF.

This clonotype came up a few times. An end of the junction does not agree with germline; a read error may underlie this. V and J are TRBV6-5 and TRBJ2-2; 8 bases are shared with TRBD1. This CDR3 contains 17 residues. The germline V gene has CDR1 MNHEY and CDR2 SVGAGI. The CDR3: CASSYPGWQGAIGELFF. The CDR3, as DNA: TGTGCTAGCAGTTATCCGGGATGGCAGGGGGCGATCGGGGAGCTGTTTTTT.

The chain joins TRBV7-6 to TRBJ1-4; no definite D call. V dropped 2 bases and J dropped 7 bases, with 11 bases sitting between them. The CDR3 totals 14 residues. The germline gives CDR1 SGHVS, CDR2 FNYEAQ. The CDR3 coding sequence is TGTGCCAGCAGCTTAATAACGGGCGGTGAAAAACTGTTTTTT. It translates to CASSLITGGEKLFF.

The table lists this clonotype with a few counts. V is TRBV4-3 and J is TRBJ2-7, with 7 bases that match TRBD2. CDR3 size: 15 residues. Trimming took 8 bases from V and 0 from J; bases not matched to a gene: 10. CDR1 and CDR2 from the germline V gene are LGHNA and YSLEER. CDR3 DNA sequence: TGCGCCAGCCCCCCGGGACTACTTCCCTCCTACGAGCAGTACTTC. It yields the protein CASPPGLLPSYEQYF.

As for this clonotype: Germline and junction disagree at one end, which may indicate a read error. The chain is built from TRBV24-1 and TRBJ1-2; D is possibly TRBD1 (6 bases). The CDR3 is 15 residues long. Germline CDR1 reads KGHDR; CDR2 reads SFDVKD. The DNA of the CDR3 is TGCGCCGCCAGTGACCCAGGGGAGGCGTATGTGGGCTACACCTTC. It translates to CAASDPGEAYVGYTF.

This clonotype showed up just a few times. The chain is built from TRBV7-3 and TRBJ2-1; weak D call: TRBD1 (6 bases). In germline, CDR1 is SGHTA, CDR2 FQGTGA. The CDR3 sequence is 14 residues long. With 5 bases removed from V and 6 bases from J, the gap between germline ends came to 14 bases. CDR3 DNA: TGTGCCAGCAGCCCAAGGGGGATCTTCAATGAGCAGTTCTTC. The encoded protein is CASSPRGIFNEQFF.

There are a few counts of this clonotype. The chain has TRBV20-1 and TRBJ2-5; D perhaps matches TRBD1 (5 bases). Germline assignment: CDR1 DFQATT and CDR2 SNEGSKA (reference sequence). This CDR3 region has 12 residues. The V gene lost 5 bases and the J gene lost 3 bases, with 10 bases spanning the gap. The DNA for the CDR3 is TGCAGTGCTGTCGACAGAGAAGAGACCCAGTACTTC. Its translation is CSAVDREETQYF.

This clonotype was detected a few times. The V gene is TRBV4-3, the J gene TRBJ1-4, with a tentative D call TRBD1 (5 bases). This CDR3 is built from 15 residues. CDR1 is LGHNA and CDR2 is YSLEER in the germline V gene. V was shortened by 0 bases and J by 6 bases, with 11 bases between the two germline ends. The CDR3 bases are TGCGCCAGCAGCCAAGACGGGGGTTCGGATGAAAAACTGTTTTTT. Translated, it gives CASSQDGGSDEKLFF.

This chain uses TRBV15 with TRBJ1-1; 9 bases are a match to TRBD1. Germline CDR1 reads LNHNV; CDR2 reads YYDKDF (reference sequence). V trimming: 5 bases; J trimming: 6 bases; junction bases outside the gene matches: 7. The CDR3 totals 14 residues. The CDR3: CATSGGQGWAEAFF. CDR3 DNA: TGTGCCACCAGCGGAGGACAGGGGTGGGCTGAAGCTTTCTTT.

V and J are TRBV3-1 and TRBJ2-7; 7 bases are shared with TRBD1. Germline V gives CDR1 LGHDT, CDR2 YNNKEL (reference sequence). V trimming: 6 bases; J trimming: 1 base; junction bases outside the gene matches: 9. CDR3 length equals 15 residues. The chain's CDR3 is CASRGTGQFSYEQYF. CDR3 coding DNA: TGTGCCAGCAGGGGGACGGGACAGTTTTCCTACGAGCAGTACTTC.

The chain has TRBV5-1 and TRBJ1-2; D is possibly TRBD1 (6 bases). The CDR3 consists of 14 residues. The V end lost 3 bases, the J end lost 5 bases, and 14 bases lay between the germline ends. Germline values: CDR1 SGHRS, CDR2 YFSETQ. CDR3 sequence: CASSWGPGEYGYTF. DNA of the CDR3: TGCGCCAGCAGCTGGGGGCCGGGGGAGTATGGCTACACCTTC.

This clonotype was counted a few times. The V call is TRBV12-3 or TRBV12-4, the J call TRBJ2-4; TRBD1 matches at 9 bases. The length of the CDR3 is 15 residues. V shed 5 bases and J 4 bases; nucleotides not matched to a gene: 6. CDR3 protein: CASSTSGTGKNIQYF. The DNA of the CDR3 is TGTGCCAGCAGTACCAGTGGGACAGGGAAAAACATTCAGTACTTC.

The rearrangement links TRBV9 to TRBJ2-6, with D tentatively TRBD2 (7 bases). Trimming shortened V by 4 bases and J by 0 bases, and 11 bases separated the two germline ends. The CDR3 has 16 residues. Germline V gives CDR1 SGDLS, CDR2 YYNGEE. CDR3 DNA: TGTGCCAGCAGCCCCGGGGGGCCCTCTGGGGCCAACGTCCTGACTTTC. This gives the protein CASSPGGPSGANVLTF. Based on the CDR3 plus reference TRBV9 and TRBJ2-6, the full variable domain is DSGVTQTPKHLITATGQRVTLRCSPRSGDLSVYWYQQSLDQGLQFLIQYYNGEERAKGNILERFSAQQFPDLHSELNLSSLELGDSALYFCASSPGGPSGANVLTFGAGSRLTVL.

The chain is built from TRBV20-1 and TRBJ2-3, with D possibly being TRBD2 (5 bases). CDR1 is DFQATT and CDR2 is SNEGSKA in the germline V gene (reference sequence). This CDR3 contains 14 residues. V lost 6 bases to trimming and J lost 4 bases, with 17 bases between them. CDR3 nucleotide sequence: TGCAGTGCAAAGACCGGACTGGCCGCAGATACGCAGTATTTT. Translating gives CSAKTGLAADTQYF.

This chain connects TRBV6-6 to TRBJ2-7; TRBD1 matches at 11 bases. Germline V lookup: CDR1 MNHNY, CDR2 SVGAGI (reference sequence). There are 13 residues in the CDR3. The ends lost 6 bases at V and 8 bases at J; junction bases unmatched: 6. CDR3 sequence (DNA): TGTGCCAGCAGCCGGGGACAGGGGGTGAAGCAGTACTTC. Translation: CASSRGQGVKQYF.

With regard to this clonotype: This clone may be a read error of a much larger clone one base away. The rearrangement joins TRBV24-1 to TRBJ2-5; TRBD1 might be the D (5 bases). Trimming shortened V by 5 bases and J by 11 bases, and 20 bases separated the two germline ends. CDR1 KGHDR and CDR2 SFDVKD come from the germline V gene. This CDR3 comprises 14 residues. The CDR3 nucleotides are TGTGCCACCAGTGCAACCCTGGGGCTCCATGAGCAGTACTTC. It codes for CATSATLGLHEQYF.

The chain carries TRBV20-1 and TRBJ2-7; D perhaps matches TRBD1 (6 bases). The CDR3 has 13 residues. Germline V CDR1 and CDR2: DFQATT, SNEGSKA (reference sequence). The V and J ends lost 3 bases and 2 bases respectively, with 11 bases between them. CDR3 nucleotide sequence: TGCAGTGCTAGGGACAGCCGGGCCTACGAGCAGTACTTC. Translation: CSARDSRAYEQYF.

This clonotype was picked up one time. V gene TRBV6-6 combines with J gene TRBJ1-5; D unresolved. Germline V gene lookup returns CDR1 MNHNY and CDR2 SVGAGI (reference sequence). Trimming left V 2 bases short and J 3 bases short, with 5 bases between. This CDR3 comprises 13 residues. The CDR3 region has the DNA TGTGCCAGCAGTTACGAGGACAATCAGCCCCAGCATTTT. Protein: CASSYEDNQPQHF.

The sample holds a few counts of this clonotype. V usage is TRBV29-1 and J usage is TRBJ1-2; no firm D call. Germline loops: CDR1 SQVTM, CDR2 ANQGSEA. There are 11 residues in the CDR3. The V end lost 4 bases, the J end lost 7 bases, and 10 bases lay between the germline ends. CDR3 loop: CSVGTLAGYTF. The CDR3 DNA is TGCAGCGTTGGGACCCTAGCTGGCTACACCTTC.

V and J are TRBV3-1 and TRBJ1-2, with D possibly being TRBD1 (6 bases). Trimming shortened V by 1 base and J by 3 bases, and 18 bases separated the two germline ends. Germline V gives CDR1 LGHDT, CDR2 YNNKEL (reference sequence). The CDR3 consists of 17 residues. CDR3: CASSQGYRVADYYGYTF. The CDR3 DNA reads as TGTGCCAGCAGCCAAGGGTACAGGGTGGCCGATTACTATGGCTACACCTTC. The full variable domain, rest sourced from reference TRBV3-1 and TRBJ1-2, is DTAVSQTPKYLVTQMGNDKSIKCEQNLGHDTMYWYKQDSKKFLKIMFSYNNKELIINETVPNRFSPKSPDKAHLNLHINSLELGDSAVYFCASSQGYRVADYYGYTFGSGTRLTVV.